The 19 T cell receptor beta chains listed next were all sequenced from one sample in a study of blood T cell repertoires in COVID-19 (TCRdb year 2020). Libraries came from the immunoSEQ multiplex PCR assay. In TCRdb, the immuneACCESS table is reduced to in-frame sequences with V and J assigned. These tables do not hold every clone; where another copy was compared, an unresolved V gene accounts for under half, and the others remain unexplained. The sample yields about 120,000 clones; around 87% were counted once. Jointly, the top ten make up roughly 29% of the sample. The sample comprised peripheral blood. These TCRs come from a woman in her 70s with acute or convalescent COVID-19.

This chain connects TRBV28 to TRBJ1-2, with 12 bases lining up with TRBD1. Germline V CDR1 and CDR2: MDHEN, SYDVKM. CDR3 length: 12 residues. The V segment lost 8 bases and the J segment 7 bases; nucleotides outside the gene matches: 2. The CDR3 nucleotides read TGTGCCAGCGGGACAGGGGGCTTTGGCTACACCTTC. Translation: CASGTGGFGYTF.

The table lists this clone with a few counts. The J gene is TRBJ2-2, the V gene TRBV19; D is perhaps TRBD1 (7 bases). Germline CDR1 and CDR2: LNHDA and SQIVND (reference sequence). CDR3 length equals 18 residues. Trimming left V 5 bases short and J 4 bases short, with 23 bases between. CDR3 coding DNA: TGTGCCAGTAGTCCCCCAAGACAGGGACGAGCGGGCACCGGGGAGCTGTTTTTT. Encoded protein: CASSPPRQGRAGTGELFF.

This chain uses TRBV24-1 with TRBJ2-5, with D possibly matching TRBD1 (6 bases). The germline gives CDR1 KGHDR, CDR2 SFDVKD. V dropped 7 bases and J dropped 5 bases, with 19 bases sitting between them. This CDR3 has 15 amino acids. CDR3 sequence reads: CATRPGGGPRETQYF. The CDR3 region has the DNA TGTGCCACCAGACCCGGTGGGGGCCCTAGGGAGACCCAGTACTTC.

The chain uses TRBV7-6 and TRBJ1-1; D perhaps matches TRBD1 (5 bases). Between the trimmed V and J ends, which lost 7 bases and 5 bases, there was a span of 17 bases. CDR1 SGHVS and CDR2 FNYEAQ come from the germline V gene. The CDR3 length is 14 residues. CDR3 protein: CASKLIAEGTEAFF. In nucleotides, the CDR3 is TGTGCCAGCAAATTAATAGCGGAGGGGACTGAAGCTTTCTTT.

The chain joins TRBV5-1 to TRBJ1-6; no clear D gene. Germline assignment: CDR1 SGHRS and CDR2 YFSETQ. V lost 0 bases and J 8 bases, leaving 6 bases between the germline ends. The CDR3 is 13 amino acids. DNA for the CDR3: TGCGCCAGCAGCTTGGCCCCTGATTCACCCCTCCACTTT. It translates to CASSLAPDSPLHF. The full variable domain, its missing parts supplied by reference TRBV5-1 and TRBJ1-6, is KAGVTQTPRYLIKTRGQQVTLSCSPISGHRSVSWYQQTPGQGLQFLFEYFSETQRNKGNFPGRFSGRQFSNSRSEMNVSTLELGDSALYLCASSLAPDSPLHFGNGTRLTVT.

This clone appeared once. The V gene is TRBV13, the J gene TRBJ2-3, with 10 bases fitting TRBD2. There are 16 residues in the CDR3. Germline assignment: CDR1 PRHDT and CDR2 FYEKMQ (reference sequence). Trimming removed 1 base from V and 0 bases from J; junction bases left unmatched: 1. CDR3 DNA: TGTGCCAGCAGCTTAGATAGCGGGGGGAGCACAGATACGCAGTATTTT. Translated: CASSLDSGGSTDTQYF.

J is TRBJ2-5 and V is TRBV7-2; perhaps TRBD1 as D (6 bases). CDR1 and CDR2 (germline): SGHTA, FQGNSA. The CDR3 runs to 14 residues. The V end lost 10 bases, the J end lost 3 bases, and 18 bases lay between the germline ends. This CDR3 reads CATKKLDRKETQYF. As DNA, the CDR3 is TGTGCCACCAAGAAATTGGACAGAAAAGAGACCCAGTACTTC.

The V gene is TRBV10-3, the J gene TRBJ2-7; D might be TRBD1 (6 bases). The CDR3 sequence is 14 residues long. The ends were cut back, 2 bases at V and 4 bases at J, with 12 bases in the middle. Germline V gives CDR1 ENHRY, CDR2 SYGVKD. The CDR3 nucleotides are TGTGCCATCAGTGAGGGGGACACCCGGTACGAGCAGTACTTC. Translating gives CAISEGDTRYEQYF.

The chain joins TRBV27 to TRBJ2-3; D not certain. CDR3 length: 17 amino acids. Per the germline V gene, CDR1 is MNHEY and CDR2 is SMNVEV (reference sequence). Trimming removed 3 bases from V and 1 base from J, with 17 bases in between. CDR3 nucleotides: TGTGCCAGCAGTTTGGTGGTGTCCGCCTCGGGCACAGATACGCAGTATTTT. This gives the protein CASSLVVSASGTDTQYF.

The V and J genes are TRBV27 and TRBJ1-6; D gene uncertain. V was shortened by 7 bases and J by 9 bases, with 19 bases between the two germline ends. The CDR3 spans 15 residues. Germline V gene lookup returns CDR1 MNHEY and CDR2 SMNVEV (reference sequence). CDR3 sequence reads: CASTNLGSVRSPLHF. In nucleotides, the CDR3 is TGTGCCAGCACCAACCTAGGATCGGTGCGTTCACCCCTCCACTTT.

The chain has TRBV28 and TRBJ1-5; maybe TRBD1 (5 bases). This CDR3 is 15 amino acids long. Germline lookup yields CDR1 MDHEN and CDR2 SYDVKM. V lost 7 bases to trimming and J lost 6 bases, with 19 bases between them. CDR3 nucleotide sequence: TGTGCCAGCAACCCATCTCAGGGTGGCGTTCAGCCCCAGCATTTT. The encoded protein is CASNPSQGGVQPQHF.

The chain joins TRBV28 to TRBJ1-3, with D possibly TRBD1 on 6 matching bases. Germline V lookup: CDR1 MDHEN, CDR2 SYDVKM. The CDR3 length is 15 residues. The V end was cut by 7 bases, the J end by 8 bases, with 21 bases between. This CDR3 is CASTPGGGGVHTIYF. Here the CDR3 DNA reads TGTGCCAGCACCCCCGGGGGGGGCGGTGTGCACACCATATATTTT.

This clone was counted between two and nine times. This chain joins TRBV10-2 and TRBJ1-1; D is ambiguous. Germline CDR1 is WSHSY and CDR2 is SAAADI. V dropped 3 bases and J dropped 0 bases, with 8 bases sitting between them. CDR3 size: 14 residues. CDR3: CASSDVDMNTEAFF. The CDR3 DNA follows: TGCGCCAGCAGTGATGTAGACATGAACACTGAAGCTTTCTTT.

This chain links TRBV2 with TRBJ2-1, with 10 nucleotides matching TRBD2. Germline V lookup: CDR1 SNHLY, CDR2 FYNNEI. The ends lost 3 bases at V and 7 bases at J; junction bases unmatched: 9. The length of the CDR3 is 16 residues. The CDR3 here is CASSELLAGLGNEQFF. CDR3 in DNA: TGTGCCAGCAGTGAGCTACTAGCGGGGCTGGGGAATGAGCAGTTCTTC.

The chain recombines TRBV10-2 with TRBJ2-5, with D unresolved. Deletions cut 4 bases from V and 4 bases from J, with 4 bases between. Germline CDR1 is WSHSY and CDR2 is SAAADI. This CDR3 has 11 amino acids. The CDR3 sequence is CASSGPETQYF. In DNA, the CDR3 is TGCGCCAGCAGTGGGCCAGAGACCCAGTACTTC.

There are a few counts of this clone. The chain is built from TRBV7-9 and TRBJ1-2; possible D gene TRBD1, 6 bases. Germline CDR1 reads SEHNR; CDR2 reads FQNEAQ (reference sequence). This CDR3 comprises 13 residues. The V end lost 5 bases, the J end lost 3 bases, and 10 bases lay between the germline ends. CDR3 sequence: CASSAGQHYGYTF. CDR3 DNA: TGTGCCAGCAGCGCCGGACAGCACTATGGCTACACCTTC.

This chain uses TRBV5-1 with TRBJ1-1, with D hard to call. Germline CDR1 is SGHRS and CDR2 is YFSETQ. This CDR3 region has 13 residues. V shed 2 bases and J shed 4 bases, with 9 bases lying between them. The CDR3 DNA sequence: TGCGCCAGCAGCTTTGCGGGAAGCACTGAAGCTTTCTTT. Translating it yields CASSFAGSTEAFF.

CDR3: CASSDRMGWDNRGEKLFF. The CDR3 coding sequence is TGTGCCAGCAGCGACCGGATGGGTTGGGATAACCGGGGTGAAAAACTGTTTTTT. The chain combines TRBV28 with TRBJ1-4; D is ambiguous. This CDR3 contains 18 residues. V was pared by 6 bases and J by 7 bases, with 27 bases between. Germline values: CDR1 MDHEN, CDR2 SYDVKM.

This chain joins TRBV11-3 and TRBJ1-1; D unresolved. The CDR3 has 13 amino acids. Germline lookup yields CDR1 SGHNT and CDR2 YENEEA. The V gene lost 2 bases and the J gene lost 4 bases, with 8 bases spanning the gap. The chain's CDR3 is CASSLQVGTEAFF. CDR3 nucleotide sequence: TGTGCCAGCAGCTTACAGGTAGGCACTGAAGCTTTCTTT.